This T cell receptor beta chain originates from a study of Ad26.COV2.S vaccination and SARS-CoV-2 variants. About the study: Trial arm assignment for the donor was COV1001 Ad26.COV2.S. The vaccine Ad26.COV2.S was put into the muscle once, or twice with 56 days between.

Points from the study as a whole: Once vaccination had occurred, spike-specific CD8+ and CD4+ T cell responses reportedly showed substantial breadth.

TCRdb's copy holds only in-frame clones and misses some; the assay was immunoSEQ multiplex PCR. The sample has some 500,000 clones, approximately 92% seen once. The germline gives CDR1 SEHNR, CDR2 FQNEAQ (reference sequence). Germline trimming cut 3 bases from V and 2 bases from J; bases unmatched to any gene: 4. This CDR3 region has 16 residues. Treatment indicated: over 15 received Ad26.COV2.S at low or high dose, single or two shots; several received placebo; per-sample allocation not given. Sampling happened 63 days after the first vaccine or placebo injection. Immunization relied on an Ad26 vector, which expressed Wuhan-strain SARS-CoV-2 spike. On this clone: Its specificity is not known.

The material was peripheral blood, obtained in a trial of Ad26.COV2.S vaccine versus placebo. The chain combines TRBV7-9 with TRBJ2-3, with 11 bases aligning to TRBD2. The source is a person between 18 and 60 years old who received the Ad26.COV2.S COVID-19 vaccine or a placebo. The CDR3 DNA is TGTGCCAGCAGCTTGCTAGCGGGAGGCTCCACAGATACGCAGTATTTT. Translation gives CASSLLAGGSTDTQYF.